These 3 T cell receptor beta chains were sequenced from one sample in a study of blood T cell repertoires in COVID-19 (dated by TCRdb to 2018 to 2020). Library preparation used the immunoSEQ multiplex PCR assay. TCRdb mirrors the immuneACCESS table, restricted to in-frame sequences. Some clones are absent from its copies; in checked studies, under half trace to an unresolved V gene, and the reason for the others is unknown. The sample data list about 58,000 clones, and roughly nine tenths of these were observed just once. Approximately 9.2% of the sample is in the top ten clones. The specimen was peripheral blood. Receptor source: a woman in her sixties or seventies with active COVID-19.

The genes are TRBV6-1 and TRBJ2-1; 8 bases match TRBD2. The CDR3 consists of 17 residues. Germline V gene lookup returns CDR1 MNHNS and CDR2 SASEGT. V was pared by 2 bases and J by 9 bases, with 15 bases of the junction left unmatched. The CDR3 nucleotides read TGTGCCAGCAGTGAATTCGGAGCGGGAGACAGAAAGGGTGAGCAGTTCTTC. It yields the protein CASSEFGAGDRKGEQFF.

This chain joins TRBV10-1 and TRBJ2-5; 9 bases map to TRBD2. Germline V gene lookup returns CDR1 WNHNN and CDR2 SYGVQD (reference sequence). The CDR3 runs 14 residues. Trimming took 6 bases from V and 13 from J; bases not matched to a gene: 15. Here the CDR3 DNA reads TGCGCCAGCAGCCCCGGACTAGCGAGCACCTCCTTGTACTTC. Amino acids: CASSPGLASTSLYF.

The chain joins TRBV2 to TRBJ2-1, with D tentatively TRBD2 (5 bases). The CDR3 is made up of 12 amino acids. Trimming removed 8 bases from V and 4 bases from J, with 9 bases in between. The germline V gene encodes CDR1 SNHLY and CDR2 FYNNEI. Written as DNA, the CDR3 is TGTGCCAGCGGGAGTTCTTACAATGAGCAGTTCTTC. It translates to CASGSSYNEQFF.